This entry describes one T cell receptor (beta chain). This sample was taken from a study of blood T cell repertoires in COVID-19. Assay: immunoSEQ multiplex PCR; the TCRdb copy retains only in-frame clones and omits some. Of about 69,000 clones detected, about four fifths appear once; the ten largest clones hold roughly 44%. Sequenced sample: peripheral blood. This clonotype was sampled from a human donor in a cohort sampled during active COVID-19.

The CDR3 sequence is CASSWAVNSPLHF. DNA of the CDR3: TGTGCCAGTAGTTGGGCAGTCAATTCACCCCTCCACTTT. The chain joins TRBV19 to TRBJ1-6; unclear D gene. V was cut by 5 bases and J by 7 bases, with 9 bases left in between. The CDR3 totals 13 residues. The germline CDR1 and CDR2 sequences are LNHDA and SQIVND (reference sequence).